One TCR beta chain is described in this entry. In the original analysis: Reference gene primer amplification yielded estimated nucleated cell counts. Some clones are missing from TCRdb's copy, which holds only in-frame ones; the method was immunoSEQ multiplex PCR. That table gives V, J and clone size, and the DNA gave D and trimming. In the table there are about 78,000 clones, around nine tenths of which are singletons. This sample was included in a study of blood T cell repertoires in COVID-19. Across the study: Acute and convalescent COVID-19 samples came from the United States, Italy and Spain.

Deletions cut 3 bases from V and 0 bases from J, with 25 bases between. This CDR3 has 20 residues. In germline, CDR1 is MNHEY, CDR2 SMNVEV (reference sequence). Sequenced input: peripheral blood. The chain couples TRBV27 to TRBJ2-3; D is unclear. The source of this sequence is a man aged 50-59 years with active or convalescent COVID-19. CDR3 protein: CASSLSLRERVVGSTDTQYF. In DNA form, the CDR3 reads TGTGCCAGCAGTTTGTCTCTCAGAGAACGGGTGGTTGGGAGCACAGATACGCAGTATTTT.